This T cell receptor beta chain originates from a study of cytomegalovirus exposure and HLA in healthy donors. Primers for the PCR totalled 60 Vbeta and 13 Jbeta. TCRdb's copy holds only in-frame clones and misses some; the assay was immunoSEQ multiplex PCR. The repertoire includes 45,000 to 65,000 clones, approximately 77% of them detected once, and 2.5% to 3.5% sits in the top ten. Trimming left V 2 bases short and J 7 bases short, with 9 bases between. The CDR3 runs to 13 residues. Germline CDR1 is ENHRY and CDR2 is SYGVKD. The receptor was isolated from a woman between 35 and 50 years old in good health and CMV-seropositive. The sample was PBMCs. The rearrangement uses TRBV10-3 and TRBJ1-5, with unresolved D. The CDR3 DNA is TGTGCCATCAGTGAGATCGGGGAACAGCCCCAGCATTTT. This gives the protein CAISEIGEQPQHF.